The present TCR beta chain was sequenced within a study of spatial heterogeneity in lung cancer. General study findings and limits: Mutation counts in tumors were tracked by counts of expanded intratumoral alpha and beta TCRs.

Time point given: sample taken at primary tumor resection. The study tagged each TCR cDNA molecule with a unique molecular identifier. Each CDR3 protein is one row after TCRdb ran MiXCR on the 5' RACE reads. Counted here are roughly 4,200 distinct CDR3 sequences, approximately 5.7% occurring once; the ten biggest clones make up less than 20%. This clonotype is medium-sized (0.01 to 0.1%). Its antigen is undetermined. There are 12 residues in the CDR3. The V end was cut by 4 bases, the J end by 1 base, with 5 bases between. Germline V gene sequence: CDR1 SGHNT, CDR2 YYREEE (reference sequence). Sequenced material: lung tumor tissue, taken at surgery. This clonotype originated in a male donor with early-stage non-small cell lung cancer. The genes are TRBV5-4 and TRBJ1-1; D gene unclear. The CDR3 loop reads CASSPGNTEAFF. The CDR3 nucleotides read TGTGCCAGCAGCCCCGGGAACACTGAAGCTTTCTTT. Drawing the rest from reference TRBV5-4 and TRBJ1-1, the complete variable domain is ETGVTQSPTHLIKTRGQQVTLRCSSQSGHNTVSWYQQALGQGPQFIFQYYREEENGRGNFPPRFSGLQFPNYSSELNVNALELDDSALYLCASSPGNTEAFFGQGTRLTVV.